This T cell receptor beta chain is drawn from a study of blood T cell repertoires in COVID-19. Study overall: Researchers got acute and convalescent COVID-19 samples from the United States, Italy and Spain.

The CDR3 extends over 14 amino acids. Germline V gives CDR1 SGHRS, CDR2 YFSETQ. V was shortened by 4 bases and J by 5 bases, with 13 bases between the two germline ends. The repertoire was sequenced with immunoSEQ multiplex PCR; TCRdb's copy has only in-frame clones and lacks some. The sample gives some 460,000 clones, roughly 90% of which show up once; 0.7% is in the top ten. The rearrangement joins TRBV5-1 to TRBJ2-1; perhaps TRBD1 as D (5 bases). The specimen sequenced was PBMCs or T cells enriched from blood (not recorded which). The TCR comes from a woman aged 18-29 years who had recovered from COVID-19. The CDR3 nucleotides read TGCGCCAGCAGCCCCCTCGACAGTAACAATGAGCAGTTCTTC. This gives the protein CASSPLDSNNEQFF. Variable domain in full (rest from reference TRBV5-1 and TRBJ2-1): KAGVTQTPRYLIKTRGQQVTLSCSPISGHRSVSWYQQTPGQGLQFLFEYFSETQRNKGNFPGRFSGRQFSNSRSEMNVSTLELGDSALYLCASSPLDSNNEQFFGPGTRLTVL.